Presented here are 10 T cell receptor beta chains from one specimen sequenced in a study of shared clonotypes between healthy human individuals. The method was immunoSEQ multiplex PCR; TCRdb's version includes in-frame clones alone and lacks a portion of them. Found here are roughly 2.2 million clones, around 90% of them singletons; the top ten hold around 0.35%. Sequencing used naive CD4+ T cells from PBMCs. Noted subset: CD45RA+ positively selected. The receptors come from a man in his late teens or twenties in good health. Some clones in this sample may be carry-over from other donors' samples.

The rearrangement links TRBV5-8 to TRBJ2-7; 7 bases are shared with TRBD2. This CDR3 has 14 amino acids. Trimming at V came to 4 bases and at J to 5 bases, leaving 9 bases not matched to a gene. Germline values: CDR1 SGHTS, CDR2 YDEGEE. Written as DNA, the CDR3 is TGTGCCAGCAGCGCCGCGCGGGAGTGGGACGAGCAGTACTTC. Protein sequence: CASSAAREWDEQYF.

CDR3 coding DNA: TGTGCCAGCCAATCTGGGGCCAACGTCCTGACTTTC. It translates to CASQSGANVLTF. The rearrangement uses TRBV5-6 and TRBJ2-6; no clear D. CDR1 and CDR2 from the germline V gene are SGHDT and YYEEEE. The CDR3 contains 12 residues. Trimming stripped 7 bases from V and 1 base from J, with 3 bases between.

The chain couples TRBV6-5 to TRBJ1-1; tentatively, D is TRBD1 (6 bases). Germline CDR1 and CDR2: MNHEY and SVGAGI. Between the trimmed V and J ends, which lost 7 bases and 5 bases, there was a span of 17 bases. CDR3 size: 14 residues. The CDR3 DNA reads as TGTGCCAGCAATCAAGGGGGAACACGGACTGAAGCTTTCTTT. Amino acid sequence: CASNQGGTRTEAFF.

The chain carries TRBV19 and TRBJ2-5; maybe TRBD1 (5 bases). CDR1 is LNHDA and CDR2 is SQIVND in the germline V gene (reference sequence). This CDR3 region has 18 residues. V dropped 5 bases and J dropped 2 bases, with 24 bases sitting between them. This chain's CDR3 is CASSAFPFDSRLQETQYF. CDR3 bases: TGTGCCAGTAGTGCTTTTCCATTCGACAGTCGCCTACAAGAGACCCAGTACTTC.

Details on this clone: This specimen includes other DNA sequences encoding the same CDR3. The CDR3 DNA reads TGTGCCAGCAGTTACGGTCGGGGGGAGACCCAGTACTTC. This gives the protein CASSYGRGETQYF. This chain connects TRBV6-5 to TRBJ2-5; D is possibly TRBD2 (6 bases). The CDR3 loop spans 13 amino acids. The V end was cut by 2 bases, the J end by 5 bases, with 9 bases between. Looked up from germline, CDR1 is MNHEY and CDR2 is SVGAGI.

The rearrangement joins TRBV30 to TRBJ2-5; D might be TRBD1 (5 bases). This CDR3 region has 15 residues. Trimming removed 4 bases at V and 1 base at J, with 16 bases between. Germline assignment: CDR1 GTSNPN and CDR2 SVGIG (reference sequence). CDR3 sequence: CAWNPIYRLQETQYF. Written as DNA, the CDR3 is TGTGCCTGGAATCCCATATACAGGCTCCAAGAGACCCAGTACTTC. Based on the CDR3 plus reference TRBV30 and TRBJ2-5, the full variable domain is SQTIHQWPATLVQPVGSPLSLECTVEGTSNPNLYWYRQAAGRGLQLLFYSVGIGQISSEVPQNLSASRPQDRQFILSSKKLLLSDSGFYLCAWNPIYRLQETQYFGPGTRLLVL.

This chain links TRBV6-6 with TRBJ2-3; the D is unclear. The ends were cut back, 6 bases at V and 8 bases at J, with 9 bases in the middle. The CDR3 length is 11 residues. Germline CDR1 reads MNHNY; CDR2 reads SVGAGI (reference sequence). CDR3 DNA: TGTGCCAGCAGCCAATCGGGTACGCAGTATTTT. Residues: CASSQSGTQYF.

This clone was seen only once. The CDR3 reads CASTPRGSWDEQFF. As DNA, the CDR3 is TGTGCCAGCACCCCAAGGGGCTCCTGGGATGAGCAGTTCTTC. V is TRBV27 and J is TRBJ2-1, with D perhaps TRBD1 (5 bases). CDR3 size: 14 residues. Trimming removed 7 bases at V and 8 bases at J, with 18 bases between. The germline CDR1 and CDR2 sequences are MNHEY and SMNVEV (reference sequence).

The chain links TRBV5-1 to TRBJ2-1, with 12 bases identical to TRBD2. Germline V gene lookup returns CDR1 SGHRS and CDR2 YFSETQ. Unmatched junction bases numbered 6, after V lost 4 bases and J lost 7 bases. The CDR3 is made up of 15 amino acids. The CDR3 here is CASSTGLAGINEQFF. CDR3 nucleotide sequence: TGCGCCAGCAGCACTGGACTAGCGGGAATAAATGAGCAGTTCTTC.

The chain has TRBV5-1 and TRBJ2-1, with a tentative D call TRBD2 (5 bases). Per the germline V gene, CDR1 is SGHRS and CDR2 is YFSETQ. CDR3 length equals 15 residues. With 0 bases removed from V and 7 bases from J, the gap between germline ends came to 14 bases. CDR3 DNA: TGCGCCAGCAGCTTGGAACCCCAAACGGGGAATGAGCAGTTCTTC. Amino acids: CASSLEPQTGNEQFF.